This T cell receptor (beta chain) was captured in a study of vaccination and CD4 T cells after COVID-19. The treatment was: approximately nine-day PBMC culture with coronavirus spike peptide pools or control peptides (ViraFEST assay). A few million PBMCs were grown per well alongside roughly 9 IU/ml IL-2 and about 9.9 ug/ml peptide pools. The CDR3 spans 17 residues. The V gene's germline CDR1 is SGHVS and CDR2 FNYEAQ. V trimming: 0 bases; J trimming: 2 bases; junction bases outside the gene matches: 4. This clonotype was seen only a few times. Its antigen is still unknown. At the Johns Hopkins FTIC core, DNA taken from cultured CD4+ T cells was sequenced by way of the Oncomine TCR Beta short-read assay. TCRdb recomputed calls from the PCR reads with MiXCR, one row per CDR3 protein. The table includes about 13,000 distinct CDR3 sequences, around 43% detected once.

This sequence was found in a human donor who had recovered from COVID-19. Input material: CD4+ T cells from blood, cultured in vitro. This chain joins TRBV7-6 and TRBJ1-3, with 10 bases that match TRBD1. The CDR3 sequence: CASSLAAGQGAGNTIYF. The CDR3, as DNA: TGTGCCAGCAGCTTAGCGGCCGGACAGGGGGCTGGAAACACCATATATTTT.